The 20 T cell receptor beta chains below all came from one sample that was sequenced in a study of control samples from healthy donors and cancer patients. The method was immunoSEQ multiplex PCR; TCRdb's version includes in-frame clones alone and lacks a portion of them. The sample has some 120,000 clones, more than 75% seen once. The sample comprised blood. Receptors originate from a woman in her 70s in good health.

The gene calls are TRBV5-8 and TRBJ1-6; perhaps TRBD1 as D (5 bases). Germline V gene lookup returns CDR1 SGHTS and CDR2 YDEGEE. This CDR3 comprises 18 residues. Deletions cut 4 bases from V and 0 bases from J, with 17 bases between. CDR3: CASSQTVPGSSYNSPLHF. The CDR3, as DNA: TGTGCCAGCAGCCAGACGGTACCAGGGAGCTCCTATAATTCACCCCTCCACTTT.

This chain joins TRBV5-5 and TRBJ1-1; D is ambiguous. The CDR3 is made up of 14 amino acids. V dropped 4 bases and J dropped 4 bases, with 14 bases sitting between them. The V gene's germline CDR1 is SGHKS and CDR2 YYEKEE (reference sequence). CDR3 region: CASSPPSGVTEAFF. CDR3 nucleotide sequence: TGTGCCAGCAGCCCCCCGAGCGGGGTCACTGAAGCTTTCTTT.

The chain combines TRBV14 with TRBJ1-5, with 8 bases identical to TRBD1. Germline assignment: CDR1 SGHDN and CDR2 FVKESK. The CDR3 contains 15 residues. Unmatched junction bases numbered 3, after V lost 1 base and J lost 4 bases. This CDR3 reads CASSQGTGMNQPQHF. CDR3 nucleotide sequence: TGTGCCAGCAGCCAAGGGACAGGGATGAATCAGCCCCAGCATTTT.

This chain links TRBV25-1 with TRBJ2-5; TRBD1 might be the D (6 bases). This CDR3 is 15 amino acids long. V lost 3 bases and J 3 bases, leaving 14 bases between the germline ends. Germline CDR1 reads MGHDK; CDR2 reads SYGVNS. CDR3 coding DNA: TGTGCCAGCAGTGACCCTTTGCAGGGGAAAGAGACCCAGTACTTC. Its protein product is CASSDPLQGKETQYF.

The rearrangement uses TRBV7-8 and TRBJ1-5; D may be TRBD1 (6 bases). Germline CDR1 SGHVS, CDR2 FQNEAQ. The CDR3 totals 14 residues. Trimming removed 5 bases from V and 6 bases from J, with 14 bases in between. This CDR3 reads CASSEGGSGQPQHF. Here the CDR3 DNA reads TGTGCCAGCAGCGAGGGGGGGTCGGGTCAGCCCCAGCATTTT. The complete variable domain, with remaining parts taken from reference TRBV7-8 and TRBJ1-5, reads GAGVSQSPRYKVAKRGQDVALRCDPISGHVSLFWYQQALGQGPEFLTYFQNEAQLDKSGLPSDRFFAERPEGSVSTLKIQRTQQEDSAVYLCASSEGGSGQPQHFGDGTRLSIL.

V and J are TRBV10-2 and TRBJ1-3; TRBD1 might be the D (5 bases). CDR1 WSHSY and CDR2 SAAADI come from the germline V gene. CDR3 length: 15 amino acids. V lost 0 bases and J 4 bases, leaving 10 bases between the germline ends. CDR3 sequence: CASSESTGLGNTIYF. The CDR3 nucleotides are TGCGCCAGCAGTGAGTCGACGGGGCTGGGAAACACCATATATTTT.

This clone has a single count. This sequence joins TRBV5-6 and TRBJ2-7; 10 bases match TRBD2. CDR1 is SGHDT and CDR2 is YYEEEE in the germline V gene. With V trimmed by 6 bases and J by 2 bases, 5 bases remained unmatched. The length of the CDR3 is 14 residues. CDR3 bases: TGTGCCAGCACCTTTGGACTAGCGGCCTACGAGCAGTACTTC. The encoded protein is CASTFGLAAYEQYF.

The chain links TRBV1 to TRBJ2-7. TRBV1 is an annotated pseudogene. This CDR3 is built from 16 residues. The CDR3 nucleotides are TGCACCAGCAGCCAAAGGCCCAGGAGTTTTCCCTACGAGCAGTACTTC. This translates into CTSSQRPRSFPYEQYF.

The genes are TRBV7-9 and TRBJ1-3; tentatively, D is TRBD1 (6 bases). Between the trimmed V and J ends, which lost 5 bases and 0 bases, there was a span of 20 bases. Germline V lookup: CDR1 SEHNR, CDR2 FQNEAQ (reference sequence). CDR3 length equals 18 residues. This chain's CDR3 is CASSAIRDTNPSGNTIYF. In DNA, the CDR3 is TGTGCCAGCAGCGCGATCCGGGACACCAATCCCTCTGGAAACACCATATATTTT.

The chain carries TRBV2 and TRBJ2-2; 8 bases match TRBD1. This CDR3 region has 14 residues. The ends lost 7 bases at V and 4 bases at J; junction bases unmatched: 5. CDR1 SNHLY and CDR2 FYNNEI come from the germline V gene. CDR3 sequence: CASKGQVTTGELFF. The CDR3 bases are TGTGCCAGCAAGGGACAGGTTACCACCGGGGAGCTGTTTTTT.

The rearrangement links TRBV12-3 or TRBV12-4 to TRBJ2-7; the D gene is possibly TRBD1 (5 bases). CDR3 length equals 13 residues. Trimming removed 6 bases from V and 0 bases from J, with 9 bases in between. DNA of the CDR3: TGTGCCAGCAGCTACAGGAGCTCCTACGAGCAGTACTTC. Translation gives CASSYRSSYEQYF.

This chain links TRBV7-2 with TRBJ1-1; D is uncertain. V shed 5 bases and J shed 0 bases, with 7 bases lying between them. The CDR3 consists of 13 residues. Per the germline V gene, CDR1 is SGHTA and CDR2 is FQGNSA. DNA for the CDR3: TGTGCCAGCAGCCGAGAGATGAACACTGAAGCTTTCTTT. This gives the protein CASSREMNTEAFF.

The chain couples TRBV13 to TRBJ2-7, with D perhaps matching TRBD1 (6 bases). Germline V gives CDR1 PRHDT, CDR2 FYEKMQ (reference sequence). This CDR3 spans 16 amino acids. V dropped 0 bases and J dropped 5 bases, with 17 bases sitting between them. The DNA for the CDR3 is TGTGCCAGCAGCTTAGGCCTGCGGTTGGGGGCCCACGAGCAGTACTTC. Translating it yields CASSLGLRLGAHEQYF.

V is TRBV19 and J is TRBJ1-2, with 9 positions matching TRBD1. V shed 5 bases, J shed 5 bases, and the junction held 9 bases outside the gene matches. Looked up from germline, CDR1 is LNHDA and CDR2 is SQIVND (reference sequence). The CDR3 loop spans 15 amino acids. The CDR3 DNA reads TGTGCCAGTAGTCGGGGACAGGGAATTTCTTATGGCTACACCTTC. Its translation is CASSRGQGISYGYTF.

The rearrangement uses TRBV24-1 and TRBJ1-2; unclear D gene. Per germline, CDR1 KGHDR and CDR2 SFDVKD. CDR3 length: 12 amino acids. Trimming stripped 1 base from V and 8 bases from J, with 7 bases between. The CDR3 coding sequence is TGTGCCACCAGTGATTTCAGAGGGGGCTACACCTTC. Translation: CATSDFRGGYTF.

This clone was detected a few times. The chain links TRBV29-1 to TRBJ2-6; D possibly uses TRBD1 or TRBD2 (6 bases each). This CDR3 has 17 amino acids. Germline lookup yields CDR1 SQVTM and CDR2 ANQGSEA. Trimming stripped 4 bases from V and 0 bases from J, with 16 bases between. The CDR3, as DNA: TGCAGCGTTGCTGGGGGGCTACAAAGCTCTGGGGCCAACGTCCTGACTTTC. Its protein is CSVAGGLQSSGANVLTF.

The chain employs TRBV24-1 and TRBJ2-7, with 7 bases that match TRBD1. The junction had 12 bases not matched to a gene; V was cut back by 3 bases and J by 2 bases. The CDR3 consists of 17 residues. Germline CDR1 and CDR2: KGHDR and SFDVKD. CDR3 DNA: TGTGCCACCAGTGATGATCTACCCCCGGGACAGACCTACGAGCAGTACTTC. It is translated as CATSDDLPPGQTYEQYF.

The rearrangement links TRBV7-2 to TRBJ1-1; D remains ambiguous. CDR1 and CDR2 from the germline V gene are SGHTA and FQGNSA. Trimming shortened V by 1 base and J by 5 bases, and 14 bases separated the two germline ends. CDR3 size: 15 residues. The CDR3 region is CASSLVAASRTEAFF. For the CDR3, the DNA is TGTGCCAGCAGCTTAGTGGCAGCATCGCGGACTGAAGCTTTCTTT.

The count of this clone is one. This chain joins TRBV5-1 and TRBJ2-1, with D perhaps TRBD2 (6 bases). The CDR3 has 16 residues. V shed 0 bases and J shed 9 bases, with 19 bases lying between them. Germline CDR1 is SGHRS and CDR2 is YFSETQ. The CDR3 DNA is TGCGCCAGCAGCTTGGGGGCGGGGAAGGAGGGACGTGAGCAGTTCTTC. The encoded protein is CASSLGAGKEGREQFF.

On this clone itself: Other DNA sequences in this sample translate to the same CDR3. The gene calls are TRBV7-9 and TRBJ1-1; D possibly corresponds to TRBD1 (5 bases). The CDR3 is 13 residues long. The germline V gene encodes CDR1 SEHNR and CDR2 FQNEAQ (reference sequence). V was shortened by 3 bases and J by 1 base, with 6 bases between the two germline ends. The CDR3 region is CASSFGGNTEAFF. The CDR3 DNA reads TGTGCCAGCAGCTTTGGGGGGAACACTGAAGCTTTCTTT. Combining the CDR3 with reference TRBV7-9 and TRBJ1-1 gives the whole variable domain DTGVSQNPRHKITKRGQNVTFRCDPISEHNRLYWYRQTLGQGPEFLTYFQNEAQLEKSRLLSDRFSAERPKGSFSTLEIQRTEQGDSAMYLCASSFGGNTEAFFGQGTRLTVV.